This TCR beta chain is from a study of blood T cell repertoires in COVID-19. Overall study: T cells, B-cell-depleted T cells, or PBMCs supplied cDNA or gDNA.

Authors' methods: Researchers report that nucleated cell counts were estimated from reference gene primer amplification. Profiling relied on immunoSEQ multiplex PCR, and the TCRdb table lists in-frame clones only, not all of them. That table is the source of V, J and clone size, and D and trimming were worked out from the DNA. The sample has 60,000 or so clones, around four fifths seen once. Trimming shortened V by 8 bases and J by 3 bases, and 15 bases separated the two germline ends. From germline, CDR1 is MNHEY and CDR2 SMNVEV (reference sequence). The CDR3 extends over 14 amino acids. Followed longitudinally, the Seattle patients had been enrolled during active infection.

Sequenced sample: peripheral blood. The receptor was isolated from a man under 40 with COVID-19, enrolled during active disease. The chain has TRBV27 and TRBJ2-3; tentative D call: TRBD2 (5 bases). The CDR3 here is CASRTLGGTDTQYF. The CDR3 DNA follows: TGTGCCAGCCGTACCCTAGGCGGGACAGATACGCAGTATTTT.